Sequencing of this TCR beta chain was carried out in a study of cytomegalovirus exposure and HLA in healthy donors. Study-level results: Most TCR sequences proved rare, with some public TCRs found in many donors. According to a subsequent analysis, TCR clusters from the first cohort were inclined to appear together in the roughly 120 validation repertoires. Researchers catalogued approximately 160 TCR beta chains as cytomegalovirus-associated.

TCRdb's copy holds only in-frame clones and misses some; the assay was immunoSEQ multiplex PCR. This table has 150,000 to 200,000 clones, over 85% appearing once. The validation cohort, a group of over a hundred subjects, included the donors and was separate from the approximately 670-subject first cohort. The CDR3 has 15 residues. V lost 3 bases and J lost 4; bases outside the gene matches: 8. Per germline, CDR1 GTSNPN and CDR2 SVGIG (reference sequence). With regard to this clone: Its specificity is unknown.

This chain links TRBV30 with TRBJ2-1, with 8 bases fitting TRBD2. The sequence derives from a woman aged 18-29 years in good health and CMV-seropositive. The sample taken for sequencing was PBMCs. Written as DNA, the CDR3 is TGTGCCTGGAGCGAACTAGCGGCCCTATACAATGAGCAGTTCTTC. This translates into CAWSELAALYNEQFF.